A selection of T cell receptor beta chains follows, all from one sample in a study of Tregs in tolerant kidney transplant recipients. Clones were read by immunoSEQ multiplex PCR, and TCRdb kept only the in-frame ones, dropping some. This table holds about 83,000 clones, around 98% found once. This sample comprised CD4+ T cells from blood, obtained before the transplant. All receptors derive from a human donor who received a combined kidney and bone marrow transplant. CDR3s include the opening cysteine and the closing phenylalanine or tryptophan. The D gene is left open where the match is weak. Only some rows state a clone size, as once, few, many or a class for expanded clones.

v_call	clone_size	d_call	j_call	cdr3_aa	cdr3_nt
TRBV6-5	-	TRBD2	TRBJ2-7	CASRSGLATYEQYF	TGTGCCAGCAGATCGGGACTAGCGACCTACGAGCAGTACTTC
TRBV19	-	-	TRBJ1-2	CASSIARSNYGYTF	TGTGCCAGTAGTATAGCCAGATCTAACTATGGCTACACCTTC
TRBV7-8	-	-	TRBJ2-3	CASSSNQRYTDTQYF	TGTGCCAGCAGCTCGAATCAGCGGTACACAGATACGCAGTATTTT
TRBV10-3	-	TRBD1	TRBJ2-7	CAIRNRDRGTYEQYF	TGTGCCATCAGGAACCGGGACAGGGGAACCTACGAGCAGTACTTC
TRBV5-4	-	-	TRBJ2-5	CASSSQGAGGETQYF	TGTGCCAGCAGCTCGCAGGGGGCCGGGGGGGAGACCCAGTACTTC
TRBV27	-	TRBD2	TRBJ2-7	CASMPFNAGGYEQYF	TGTGCCAGCATGCCCTTTAATGCGGGGGGCTACGAGCAGTACTTC
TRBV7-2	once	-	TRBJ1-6	CASSPVSSYNSPLHF	TGTGCCAGCAGCCCCGTGAGCTCCTATAATTCACCCCTCCACTTT
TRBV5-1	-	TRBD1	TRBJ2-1	CASSLDRQGRSYNEQFF	TGCGCCAGCAGCTTGGATCGACAGGGCCGCTCCTACAATGAGCAGTTCTTC
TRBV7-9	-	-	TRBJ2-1	CASSTLEAWDNEQFF	TGTGCCAGCAGCACGCTAGAGGCATGGGACAATGAGCAGTTCTTC
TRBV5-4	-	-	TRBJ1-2	CASSLVSVNGYTF	TGTGCCAGCAGCTTGGTCTCAGTCAATGGCTACACCTTC
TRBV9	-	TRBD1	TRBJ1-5	CASSGTGGKQPQHF	TGTGCCAGCAGCGGTACAGGGGGAAAACAGCCCCAGCATTTT
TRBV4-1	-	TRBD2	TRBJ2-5	CASSRQGTSGLETQYF	TGCGCCAGCAGCCGCCAAGGGACTAGCGGGCTAGAGACCCAGTACTTC
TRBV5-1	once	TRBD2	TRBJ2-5	CASSLVLAGEFQETQYF	TGCGCCAGCAGCTTGGTACTAGCGGGAGAGTTCCAAGAGACCCAGTACTTC
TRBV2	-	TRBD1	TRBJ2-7	CASSEGTGDYEQYF	TGTGCCAGCAGTGAGGGGACAGGGGACTACGAGCAGTACTTC
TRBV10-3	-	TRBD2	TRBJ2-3	CAIMASGGRTDTQYF	TGTGCCATCATGGCTAGCGGGGGGCGCACAGATACGCAGTATTTT
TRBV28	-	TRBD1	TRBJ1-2	CASSLEDRGYGYTF	TGTGCCAGCAGTTTAGAGGACAGGGGCTATGGCTACACCTTC